The present entry profiles one TCR beta chain with its context. At least 3 on the Clinical Activity Score was recorded for ophthalmopathy patients, who also had NOSPECS grade at least 4 and duration under 3 months. Those patients with uncontrolled infection, other autoimmune disease, pregnancy or lactation were excluded. Every diagnosis used clinical symptoms, serum thyroxine and TRAb, thyroid ultrasound and orbital computed tomography. PBMCs came from 10 ml fresh peripheral blood. This sample is drawn from a study of T cells in Graves' hyperthyroidism and ophthalmopathy. J was trimmed by 2 bases and V by 5 bases; bases with no gene match: 11. This CDR3 is 18 amino acids long. Regions amplified from RNA transcripts were the TCR beta CDR3 regions. The TCR CDR3 first-round RT-PCR relied on the HTBI primer set. TCRdb re-derived calls from the multiplex PCR reads in MiXCR, one entry per CDR3 protein. The sample consists of roughly 600,000 distinct CDR3 sequences, around 15% of them appearing once.

The sample consisted of blood. This sequence originates from a woman in her fifties or sixties with Graves' ophthalmopathy. The rearrangement joins TRBV12-3 or TRBV12-4 to TRBJ2-2; 10 bases match TRBD2. The DNA for the CDR3 is TGTGCCAGCAGTATCCCAGAACTAGCGGGACTAAACACCGGGGAGCTGTTTTTT. It translates to CASSIPELAGLNTGELFF.